This record covers a single TCR beta chain. Antigen unknown. This sample is drawn from a study of cytomegalovirus exposure and HLA in healthy donors. Study findings and constraints: TCR sequences were mostly rare, though some public TCRs occurred in many donors.

Clones were read by immunoSEQ multiplex PCR, and TCRdb kept only the in-frame ones, dropping some. The table includes roughly 56,000 clones, 93% detected once. CDR1 SNHLY and CDR2 FYNNEI come from the germline V gene. J lost 3 bases, V lost 5 bases, and 5 bases had no gene match. The CDR3 totals 14 residues. What was sequenced was PBMCs. This receptor was identified in a woman younger than 35 in good health and CMV-seropositive. The chain uses TRBV2 and TRBJ2-7, with 9 bases aligning to TRBD1. CDR3 sequence: CASSSGTGFYEQYF. The CDR3 DNA is TGTGCCAGCAGTTCCGGGACAGGGTTCTACGAGCAGTACTTC. Complete variable domain (other parts from reference TRBV2 and TRBJ2-7): EPEVTQTPSHQVTQMGQEVILRCVPISNHLYFYWYRQILGQKVEFLVSFYNNEISEKSEIFDDQFSVERPDGSNFTLKIRSTKLEDSAMYFCASSSGTGFYEQYFGPGTRLTVT.